This is a list of T cell receptor beta chains from one sample in a study of blood T cells in healthy people across ages. TCRdb independently ran MiXCR on the 5' RACE reads; one entry per CDR3 protein. In the table there are about 1.6 million distinct CDR3 sequences, about 31% of which are singletons. Sequencing used blood. These receptors all stem from a woman in her thirties in good health. Both conserved end residues are part of each CDR3. Fields, in order: J gene, V gene, clone size, D gene, CDR3 DNA, CDR3 protein. A D gene is named only where the DNA matches it firmly. Expanded clones are given a class, and other clones once, few, many or no size at all.

J: TRBJ1-6
V: TRBV6-5
size: few
D: -
DNA: TGTGCCAGCAGTTACGGGGACCCCTCTAATTCACCCCTCCACTTT
CDR3: CASSYGDPSNSPLHF

J: TRBJ1-6
V: TRBV20-1
size: -
D: TRBD1
DNA: TGCAGTGCTAGAGACCGCCGGGACAGGAATTCACCCCTCCACTTT
CDR3: CSARDRRDRNSPLHF

J: TRBJ2-2
V: TRBV29-1
size: -
D: -
DNA: TGCAGCGTTGAAGAACCCGGGAGATCGAACACCGGGGAGCTGTTTTTT
CDR3: CSVEEPGRSNTGELFF

J: TRBJ2-3
V: TRBV4-2
size: -
D: TRBD1
DNA: TGTGCCAGCAGCCAAGATAAGGGGGACAGGAGGAGAGATACGCAGTATTTT
CDR3: CASSQDKGDRRRDTQYF

J: TRBJ2-3
V: TRBV5-6
size: -
D: TRBD2
DNA: TGTGCCAGCAGCGGGGACTATGATACGCAGTATTTT
CDR3: CASSGDYDTQYF

J: TRBJ2-7
V: TRBV13
size: -
D: TRBD1
DNA: TGTGCCAGCAGCTCAACGGGGACAGGGAAAACGGGCGAGCAGTACTTC
CDR3: CASSSTGTGKTGEQYF

J: TRBJ2-5
V: TRBV7-9
size: many
D: -
DNA: TGTGCCAGCTTGGGGGCAGAAGAGACCCAGTACTTC
CDR3: CASLGAEETQYF

J: TRBJ1-6
V: TRBV9
size: -
D: -
DNA: TGTGCCAGCAGCGCCCGCAATTCACCCCTCCACTTT
CDR3: CASSARNSPLHF

J: TRBJ2-3
V: TRBV7-6
size: -
D: TRBD2
DNA: TGTGCCAGCAGCTTAGGGGCTAGCGGGGTAATCTGGTATTTT
CDR3: CASSLGASGVIWYF

J: TRBJ1-5
V: TRBV20-1
size: few
D: -
DNA: TGCAGTGCTAGAGATCGCACAGTCGGTCAGCCCCAGCATTTT
CDR3: CSARDRTVGQPQHF

J: TRBJ1-1
V: TRBV9
size: few
D: TRBD1
DNA: TGTGCCAGCGGGACAGGGGCGCCGACTGAAGCTTTCTTT
CDR3: CASGTGAPTEAFF

J: TRBJ2-3
V: TRBV15
size: few
D: TRBD1
DNA: TGTGCCACAGGGGGCAACACAGTTTCGGATACGCAGTATTTT
CDR3: CATGGNTVSDTQYF

J: TRBJ1-1
V: TRBV28
size: -
D: -
DNA: TGTGCCAGCACCTTGGGGGAATTCACTGAAGCTTTCTTT
CDR3: CASTLGEFTEAFF

J: TRBJ2-1
V: TRBV2
size: -
D: -
DNA: TGTGCCAGCAGTGATCCTCCGGGAGTCCGGAGGACCTACAATGAGCAGTTCTTC
CDR3: CASSDPPGVRRTYNEQFF

J: TRBJ1-1
V: TRBV5-1
size: -
D: TRBD1
DNA: TGCGCCAGCAGGGAACCAGGGGGAGGAACTGAAGCTTTCTTT
CDR3: CASREPGGGTEAFF

J: TRBJ2-1
V: TRBV14
size: few
D: -
DNA: TGTGCCAGCAGCCAAGTGGACTATCGCCTGTTCTTC
CDR3: CASSQVDYRLFF

J: TRBJ2-1
V: TRBV20-1
size: -
D: TRBD1
DNA: TGCAGTGCTAGAGGGGACAGGGTAAATGAGCAGTTCTTC
CDR3: CSARGDRVNEQFF

J: TRBJ1-2
V: TRBV29-1
size: few
D: TRBD1
DNA: TGCAGCGTTGAACCGCGGACAGGTCGAGGGATAGGCTACACCTTC
CDR3: CSVEPRTGRGIGYTF

J: TRBJ2-1
V: TRBV27
size: -
D: -
DNA: TGTGCCGTGAAAGGGGGAGGCCATGAGCAGTTCTTC
CDR3: CAVKGGGHEQFF

J: TRBJ2-1
V: TRBV10-2
size: few
D: TRBD1
DNA: TGCGCCAGCTTTCCCTCGGGACAGGGCTACAATGAGCAGTTCTTC
CDR3: CASFPSGQGYNEQFF

J: TRBJ2-5
V: TRBV20-1
size: few
D: TRBD2
DNA: TGCAGTGCTATTTCTAGCGGAGGGGTTGAGACCCAGTACTTC
CDR3: CSAISSGGVETQYF

J: TRBJ2-1
V: TRBV9
size: few
D: -
DNA: TGTGCCAGCAGCGTCACCACCGGGGACAATGAGCAGTTCTTC
CDR3: CASSVTTGDNEQFF

J: TRBJ1-1
V: TRBV4-2
size: once
D: -
DNA: TGTGCCTGCAGCCCCCGGGAAGACAGTAGTACTGAAGCTTTCTTT
CDR3: CACSPREDSSTEAFF